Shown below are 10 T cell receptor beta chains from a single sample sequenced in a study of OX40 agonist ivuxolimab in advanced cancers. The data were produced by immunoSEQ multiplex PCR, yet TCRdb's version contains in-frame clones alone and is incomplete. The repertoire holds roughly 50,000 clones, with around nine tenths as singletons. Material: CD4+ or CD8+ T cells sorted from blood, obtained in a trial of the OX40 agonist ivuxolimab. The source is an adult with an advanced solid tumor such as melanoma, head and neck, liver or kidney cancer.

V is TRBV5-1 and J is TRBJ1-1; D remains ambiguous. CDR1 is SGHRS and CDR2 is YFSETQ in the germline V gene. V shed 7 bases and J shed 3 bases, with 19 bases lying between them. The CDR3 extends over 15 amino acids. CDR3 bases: TGCGCCAGCGTGCCTGGTGTAGTAACCCACACTGAAGCTTTCTTT. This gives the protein CASVPGVVTHTEAFF.

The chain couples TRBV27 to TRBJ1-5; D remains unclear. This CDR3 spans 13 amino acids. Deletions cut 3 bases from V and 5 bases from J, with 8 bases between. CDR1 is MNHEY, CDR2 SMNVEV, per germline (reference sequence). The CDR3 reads CASSLIRYQPQHF. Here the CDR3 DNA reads TGTGCCAGCAGTTTGATCCGTTATCAGCCCCAGCATTTT.

CDR3 sequence (DNA): TGTGCCAGCAGCGCCAGTACCGGGGAGCTGTTTTTT. It is translated as CASSASTGELFF. This chain joins TRBV9 and TRBJ2-2; no clear D. The CDR3 totals 12 residues. V was cut by 3 bases and J by 5 bases, with 5 bases left in between. Germline-derived CDR1 and CDR2 are SGDLS and YYNGEE.

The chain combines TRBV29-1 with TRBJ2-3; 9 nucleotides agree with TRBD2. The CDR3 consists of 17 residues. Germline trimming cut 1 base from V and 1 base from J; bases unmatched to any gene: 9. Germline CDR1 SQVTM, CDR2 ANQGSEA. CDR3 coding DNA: TGCAGCGTTGAAGGGTCGATAGCGGGAGAGGGCACAGATACGCAGTATTTT. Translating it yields CSVEGSIAGEGTDTQYF.

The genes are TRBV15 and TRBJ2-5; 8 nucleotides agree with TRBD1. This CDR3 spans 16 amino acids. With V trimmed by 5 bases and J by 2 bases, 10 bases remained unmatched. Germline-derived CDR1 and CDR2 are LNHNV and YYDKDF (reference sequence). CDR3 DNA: TGTGCCACCAGCTCCGGGACAGGCCACCTTCAAGAGACCCAGTACTTC. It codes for CATSSGTGHLQETQYF. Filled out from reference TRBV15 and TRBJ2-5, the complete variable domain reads DAMVIQNPRYQVTQFGKPVTLSCSQTLNHNVMYWYQQKSSQAPKLLFHYYDKDFNNEADTPDNFQSRRPNTSFCFLDIRSPGLGDTAMYLCATSSGTGHLQETQYFGPGTRLLVL.

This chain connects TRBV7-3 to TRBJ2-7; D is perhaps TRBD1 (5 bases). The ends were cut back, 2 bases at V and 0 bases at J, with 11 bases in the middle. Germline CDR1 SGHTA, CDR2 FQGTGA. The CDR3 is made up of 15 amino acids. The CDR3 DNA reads TGTGCCAGCAGCTTATTTGCGGACAACTCCTACGAGCAGTACTTC. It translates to CASSLFADNSYEQYF. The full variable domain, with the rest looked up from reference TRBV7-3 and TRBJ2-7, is GAGVSQTPSNKVTEKGKYVELRCDPISGHTALYWYRQSLGQGPEFLIYFQGTGAADDSGLPNDRFFAVRPEGSVSTLKIQRTERGDSAVYLCASSLFADNSYEQYFGPGTRLTVT.

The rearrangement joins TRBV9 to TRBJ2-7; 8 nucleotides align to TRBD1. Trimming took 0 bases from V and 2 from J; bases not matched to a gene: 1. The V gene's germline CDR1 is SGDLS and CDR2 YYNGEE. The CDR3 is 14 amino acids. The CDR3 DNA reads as TGTGCCAGCAGCGTAGGGACAGGGACCTACGAGCAGTACTTC. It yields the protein CASSVGTGTYEQYF.

CDR3 loop: CASSIPDEAGVAYEQYF. CDR3 nucleotide sequence: TGTGCCAGTAGTATTCCCGACGAGGCGGGAGTAGCGTACGAGCAGTACTTC. The chain is built from TRBV19 and TRBJ2-7, with 7 bases identical to TRBD2. The CDR3 spans 17 residues. V shed 3 bases, J shed 4 bases, and the junction held 15 bases outside the gene matches. Germline V gives CDR1 LNHDA, CDR2 SQIVND (reference sequence). Based on the CDR3 plus reference TRBV19 and TRBJ2-7, the full variable domain is DGGITQSPKYLFRKEGQNVTLSCEQNLNHDAMYWYRQDPGQGLRLIYYSQIVNDFQKGDIAEGYSVSREKKESFPLTVTSAQKNPTAFYLCASSIPDEAGVAYEQYFGPGTRLTVT.

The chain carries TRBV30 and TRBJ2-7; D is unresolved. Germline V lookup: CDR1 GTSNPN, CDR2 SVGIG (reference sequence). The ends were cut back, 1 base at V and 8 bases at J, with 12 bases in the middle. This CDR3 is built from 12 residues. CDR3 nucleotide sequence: TGTGCCTGGAGTGCCGACATGGTCCAGCAGTACTTC. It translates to CAWSADMVQQYF.

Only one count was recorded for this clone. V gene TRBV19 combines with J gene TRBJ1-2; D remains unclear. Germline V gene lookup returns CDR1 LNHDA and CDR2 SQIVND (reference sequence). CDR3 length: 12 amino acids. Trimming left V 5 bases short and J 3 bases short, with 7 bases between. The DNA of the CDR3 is TGTGCCAGTAGTCAAAGGGACTATGGCTACACCTTC. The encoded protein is CASSQRDYGYTF.